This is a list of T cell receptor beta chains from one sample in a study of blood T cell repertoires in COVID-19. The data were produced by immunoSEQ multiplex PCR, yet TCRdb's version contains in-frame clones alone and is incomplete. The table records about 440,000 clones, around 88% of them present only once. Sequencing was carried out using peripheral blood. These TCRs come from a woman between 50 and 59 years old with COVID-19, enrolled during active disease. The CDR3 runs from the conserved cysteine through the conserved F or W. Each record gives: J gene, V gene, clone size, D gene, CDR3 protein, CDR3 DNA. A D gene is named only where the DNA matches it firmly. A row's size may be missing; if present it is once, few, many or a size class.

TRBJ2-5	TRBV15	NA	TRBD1	CASTGIVRETQYF	TGTGCCTCGACAGGGATTGTTCGGGAGACCCAGTACTTC
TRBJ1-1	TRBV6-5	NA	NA	CASGRTRTEAFF	TGTGCCAGCGGACGGACACGGACTGAAGCTTTCTTT
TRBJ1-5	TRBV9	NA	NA	CASSVVTLNQPQHF	TGTGCCAGCAGCGTAGTGACTCTCAATCAGCCCCAGCATTTT
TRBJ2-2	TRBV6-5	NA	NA	CASSYSGGANTGELFF	TGTGCCAGCAGTTACTCTGGCGGGGCGAACACCGGGGAGCTGTTTTTT
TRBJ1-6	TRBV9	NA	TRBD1	CASSVGQGPNSPLHF	TGTGCCAGCAGCGTAGGACAGGGACCCAATTCACCCCTCCACTTT
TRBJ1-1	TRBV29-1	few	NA	CSVTIPTMNTEAFF	TGCAGCGTAACCATACCTACTATGAACACTGAAGCTTTCTTT
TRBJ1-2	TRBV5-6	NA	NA	CASSLGRGFGYTF	TGTGCCAGCAGCTTGGGAAGGGGCTTTGGCTACACCTTC
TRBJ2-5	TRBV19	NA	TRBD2	CASSIAAGGQETQYF	TGTGCCAGTAGTATAGCGGCGGGGGGGCAAGAGACCCAGTACTTC
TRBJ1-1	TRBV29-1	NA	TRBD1	CSVGRDSTEAFF	TGCAGCGTTGGCCGGGACAGCACTGAAGCTTTCTTT
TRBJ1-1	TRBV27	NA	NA	CASSVHAGSNTEAFF	TGTGCCAGCAGTGTTCACGCGGGGTCGAACACTGAAGCTTTCTTT
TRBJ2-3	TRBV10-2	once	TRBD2	CASSEVLLAGLADTQYF	TGCGCCAGCAGTGAGGTGTTACTAGCGGGCCTAGCAGATACGCAGTATTTT
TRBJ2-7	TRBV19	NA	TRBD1	CASTPGQGIYEQYF	TGTGCCAGTACGCCGGGACAGGGGATCTACGAGCAGTACTTC